Listed here are 10 T cell receptor beta chains from one sample, sequenced in a study of blood T cell repertoires in COVID-19. Sequencing used immunoSEQ multiplex PCR; TCRdb keeps in-frame clones, though not all of them. This table has about 360,000 clones, about 87% appearing once. Specimen: PBMCs or T cells enriched from blood (not recorded which). The receptors stem from a man aged 25 to 45 who had recovered from COVID-19.

To note about this clone: The same CDR3 can be traced to other DNA sequences in this sample. The chain uses TRBV5-1 and TRBJ2-7; 8 nucleotides agree with TRBD1. The germline gives CDR1 SGHRS, CDR2 YFSETQ. V shed 4 bases, J shed 0 bases, and the junction held 3 bases outside the gene matches. The CDR3 extends over 14 amino acids. The CDR3 loop is CASSLDRGSYEQYF. CDR3 DNA: TGCGCCAGCAGCCTTGACAGGGGCTCCTACGAGCAGTACTTC.

The chain combines TRBV9 with TRBJ1-1, with unresolved D. Trimming stripped 0 bases from V and 1 base from J, with 4 bases between. Looked up from germline, CDR1 is SGDLS and CDR2 is YYNGEE. This CDR3 comprises 13 residues. The CDR3 DNA reads TGTGCCAGCAGCGTAGTAGCGAACACTGAAGCTTTCTTT. Translated: CASSVVANTEAFF.

The chain combines TRBV4-2 with TRBJ2-3; D gene uncertain. Germline V gene sequence: CDR1 LGHNA, CDR2 YNFKEQ. Trimming stripped 0 bases from V and 0 bases from J, with 7 bases between. This CDR3 contains 15 residues. The CDR3: CASSQDWASTDTQYF. The DNA of the CDR3 is TGTGCCAGCAGCCAAGACTGGGCTAGCACAGATACGCAGTATTTT.

The V gene is TRBV19, the J gene TRBJ2-4; no firm D call. The CDR3 has 15 residues. Germline CDR1 is LNHDA and CDR2 is SQIVND (reference sequence). Trimming left V 3 bases short and J 0 bases short, with 9 bases between. The CDR3 DNA is TGTGCCAGTAGTATTGTTGGAGTAGCCAAAAACATTCAGTACTTC. It translates to CASSIVGVAKNIQYF.

The rearrangement joins TRBV12-3 or TRBV12-4 to TRBJ2-7; maybe TRBD1 (6 bases). The V end lost 6 bases, the J end lost 5 bases, and 14 bases lay between the germline ends. The CDR3 covers 13 residues. The CDR3 DNA is TGTGCCAGCAGCCGACTTGGGGGCGACGAGCAGTACTTC. Its protein is CASSRLGGDEQYF.

This chain uses TRBV19 with TRBJ2-2; 8 bases are shared with TRBD1. The V and J ends lost 6 bases and 7 bases, in that order; junction bases with no gene match: 4. CDR3 length: 13 amino acids. The V gene's germline CDR1 is LNHDA and CDR2 SQIVND (reference sequence). The CDR3 region is CASSGQGLGELFF. In DNA form, the CDR3 reads TGTGCCAGTAGCGGACAGGGCCTCGGGGAGCTGTTTTTT.

In its sample, this clone was seen a few times. V gene TRBV18 combines with J gene TRBJ2-7; 10 bases line up with TRBD2. The CDR3 length is 15 residues. J gave up 0 bases and V 4 bases, and 3 bases lay outside the gene matches. From germline, CDR1 is KGHSH and CDR2 LQKENI. The CDR3 here is CASSQGLASSYEQYF. CDR3 sequence (DNA): TGTGCCAGCTCACAGGGACTAGCGAGCTCCTACGAGCAGTACTTC. The complete variable domain, with remaining parts taken from reference TRBV18 and TRBJ2-7, reads NAGVMQNPRHLVRRRGQEARLRCSPMKGHSHVYWYRQLPEEGLKFMVYLQKENIIDESGMPKERFSAEFPKEGPSILRIQQVVRGDSAAYFCASSQGLASSYEQYFGPGTRLTVT.

CDR3 sequence (DNA): TGTGCCAGCAGCACCGCGGATACGCAGTATTTT. The encoded protein is CASSTADTQYF. The chain links TRBV12-3 or TRBV12-4 to TRBJ2-3; D remains ambiguous. Trimming left V 6 bases short and J 6 bases short, with 7 bases between. The CDR3 has 11 amino acids.

DNA for the CDR3: TGTGCCAGCAGTGGCAGCTACTATACCGGCTACACCTTC. The encoded protein is CASSGSYYTGYTF. The rearrangement uses TRBV27 and TRBJ1-2; D unresolved. Per the germline V gene, CDR1 is MNHEY and CDR2 is SMNVEV (reference sequence). The CDR3 loop spans 13 amino acids. The V end was cut by 5 bases, the J end by 8 bases, with 15 bases between.

This clone occurred once. The V call is TRBV27, the J call TRBJ2-1, with 8 bases that match TRBD2. CDR3 size: 13 residues. Germline V gene data show CDR1 as MNHEY and CDR2 as SMNVEV (reference sequence). V trimming: 6 bases; J trimming: 8 bases; junction bases outside the gene matches: 6. CDR3 nucleotide sequence: TGTGCCAGCAGCATAATAGCGGGGTATGAGCAGTTCTTC. Translated: CASSIIAGYEQFF.